The 10 T cell receptor beta chains below all came from one sample that was sequenced in a study of blood T cell repertoires in COVID-19. Some clones are missing from TCRdb's copy, which holds only in-frame ones; the method was immunoSEQ multiplex PCR. The sample lists over 150,000 clones, over 75% occurring once. Input material: PBMCs or T cells enriched from blood (not recorded which). The receptors here all came from a woman aged 50 to 65 who had recovered from COVID-19.

This clone was picked up a small number of times. CDR3 bases: TGCGCCAGCAGTGATGGGACAGGGAATCTCTACGAGCAGTACTTC. Protein sequence: CASSDGTGNLYEQYF. The chain links TRBV10-1 to TRBJ2-7; 9 nucleotides match TRBD1. The length of the CDR3 is 15 residues. Germline-derived CDR1 and CDR2 are WNHNN and SYGVQD (reference sequence). J gave up 3 bases and V 3 bases, and 6 bases lay outside the gene matches.

The chain recombines TRBV6-5 with TRBJ2-7; 7 nucleotides line up with TRBD2. The CDR3 length is 15 residues. V was pared by 2 bases and J by 3 bases, with 7 bases of the junction left unmatched. Germline V gene sequence: CDR1 MNHEY, CDR2 SVGAGI. CDR3 DNA: TGTGCCAGCAGTTACGACTCTAGCGGTCTCTACGAGCAGTACTTC. Its protein is CASSYDSSGLYEQYF.

This clone was recorded only once. This chain connects TRBV14 to TRBJ2-1; the match to TRBD2 covers 7 bases. This CDR3 is built from 15 residues. Germline V gene sequence: CDR1 SGHDN, CDR2 FVKESK. V lost 3 bases and J lost 5; bases outside the gene matches: 7. The CDR3 here is CASSQTRDYDNEQFF. The CDR3 region has the DNA TGTGCCAGCAGCCAGACCCGGGACTACGACAATGAGCAGTTCTTC. The full variable domain, in which reference TRBV14 and TRBJ2-1 provide the parts outside the CDR3, is EAGVTQFPSHSVIEKGQTVTLRCDPISGHDNLYWYRRVMGKEIKFLLHFVKESKQDESGMPNNRFLAERTGGTYSTLKVQPAELEDSGVYFCASSQTRDYDNEQFFGPGTRLTVL.

This clone turned up a few times. The V call is TRBV10-3, the J call TRBJ2-5; no clear D gene. V was shortened by 0 bases and J by 3 bases, with 5 bases between the two germline ends. Per germline, CDR1 ENHRY and CDR2 SYGVKD. The CDR3 extends over 13 amino acids. In nucleotides, the CDR3 is TGTGCCATCAGTGAGTCTCCAGAAGAGACCCAGTACTTC. Its protein is CAISESPEETQYF.

This chain links TRBV7-2 with TRBJ1-2; D is ambiguous. Trimming took 7 bases from V and 7 from J, leaving 16 bases between them. The CDR3 sequence is 13 residues long. CDR1 and CDR2 (germline): SGHTA, FQGNSA. The CDR3 DNA reads as TGTGCCAGCAACCTTCTCCGGGCGGGTGGCTACACCTTC. It specifies CASNLLRAGGYTF.

The CDR3: CASSLPTGFYGYTF. CDR3 sequence (DNA): TGTGCCAGCAGCTTGCCCACAGGATTCTATGGCTACACCTTC. V is TRBV5-4 and J is TRBJ1-2; D possibly corresponds to TRBD1 (5 bases). The CDR3 sequence is 14 residues long. The germline V gene encodes CDR1 SGHNT and CDR2 YYREEE (reference sequence). V was shortened by 1 base and J by 4 bases, with 11 bases between the two germline ends. Full variable domain (outside the CDR3, taken from reference TRBV5-4 and TRBJ1-2): ETGVTQSPTHLIKTRGQQVTLRCSSQSGHNTVSWYQQALGQGPQFIFQYYREEENGRGNFPPRFSGLQFPNYSSELNVNALELDDSALYLCASSLPTGFYGYTFGSGTRLTVV.

V and J are TRBV19 and TRBJ1-3; the D gene is possibly TRBD1 (6 bases). Germline CDR1 LNHDA, CDR2 SQIVND (reference sequence). Trimming took off 7 bases at V and 0 bases at J, with 10 bases between the two ends. The CDR3 runs to 14 residues. This chain's CDR3 is CASMDRSSGNTIYF. CDR3 in DNA: TGTGCCAGTATGGACAGAAGCTCTGGAAACACCATATATTTT.

The chain carries TRBV19 and TRBJ1-3; maybe TRBD1 (6 bases). V was cut by 6 bases and J by 4 bases, with 16 bases left in between. The CDR3 loop spans 15 amino acids. Germline V gene sequence: CDR1 LNHDA, CDR2 SQIVND (reference sequence). In nucleotides, the CDR3 is TGTGCCAGTAGGACAACAGGGCTTAGAGGAAACACCATATATTTT. Translating gives CASRTTGLRGNTIYF.

This chain links TRBV23-1 with TRBJ2-6, with D tentatively TRBD1 (5 bases). TRBV23-1 is known as an ORF, though its function is uncertain. Trimming took off 4 bases at V and 0 bases at J, with 25 bases between the two ends. CDR3 length: 21 residues. The CDR3: CASSPQYWTTEGNSGANVLTF. The DNA of the CDR3 is TGCGCCAGCAGTCCACAATACTGGACAACCGAAGGGAACTCTGGGGCCAACGTCCTGACTTTC.

V is TRBV9 and J is TRBJ2-3; 8 bases map to TRBD2. V was clipped by 0 bases and J by 0 bases; unmatched bases: 3. The CDR3 is made up of 16 amino acids. Germline CDR1 and CDR2: SGDLS and YYNGEE. The CDR3 loop is CASSVGPSGSTDTQYF. CDR3 nucleotide sequence: TGTGCCAGCAGCGTAGGTCCTAGCGGGAGCACAGATACGCAGTATTTT. Looking up the rest from reference TRBV9 and TRBJ2-3 gives the full variable domain: DSGVTQTPKHLITATGQRVTLRCSPRSGDLSVYWYQQSLDQGLQFLIQYYNGEERAKGNILERFSAQQFPDLHSELNLSSLELGDSALYFCASSVGPSGSTDTQYFGPGTRLTVL.